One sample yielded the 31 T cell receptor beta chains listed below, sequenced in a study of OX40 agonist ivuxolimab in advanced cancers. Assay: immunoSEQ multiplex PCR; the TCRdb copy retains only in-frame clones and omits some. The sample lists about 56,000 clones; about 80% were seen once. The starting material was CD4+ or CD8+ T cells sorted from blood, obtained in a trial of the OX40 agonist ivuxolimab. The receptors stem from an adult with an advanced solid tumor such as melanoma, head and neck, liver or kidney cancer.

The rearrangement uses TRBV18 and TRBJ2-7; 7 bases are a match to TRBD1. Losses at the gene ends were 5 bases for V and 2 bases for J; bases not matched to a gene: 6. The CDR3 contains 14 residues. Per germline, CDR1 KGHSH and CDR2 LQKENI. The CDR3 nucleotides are TGTGCCAGCTCAGAGACAGGGTCGGCCTACGAGCAGTACTTC. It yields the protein CASSETGSAYEQYF.

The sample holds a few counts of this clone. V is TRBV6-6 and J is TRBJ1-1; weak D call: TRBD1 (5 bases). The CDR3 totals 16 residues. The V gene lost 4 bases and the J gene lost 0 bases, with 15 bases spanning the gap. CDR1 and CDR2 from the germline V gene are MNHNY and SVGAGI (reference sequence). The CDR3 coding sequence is TGTGCCAGCAGTTCCCCCCGGGCAGGGATGAACACTGAAGCTTTCTTT. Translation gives CASSSPRAGMNTEAFF.

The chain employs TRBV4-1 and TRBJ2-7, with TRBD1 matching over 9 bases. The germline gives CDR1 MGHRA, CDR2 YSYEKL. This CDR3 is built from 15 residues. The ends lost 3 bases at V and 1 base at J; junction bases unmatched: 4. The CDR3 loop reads CASSHSGQGSYEQYF. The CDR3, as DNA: TGCGCCAGCAGCCACTCGGGACAGGGATCCTACGAGCAGTACTTC.

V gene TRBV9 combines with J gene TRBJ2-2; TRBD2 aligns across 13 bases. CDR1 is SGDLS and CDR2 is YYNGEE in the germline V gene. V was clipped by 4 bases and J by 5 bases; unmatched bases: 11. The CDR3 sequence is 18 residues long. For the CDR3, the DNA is TGTGCCAGCAGCCCAGATGTCGGACTAGCGGGGGTGACCGGGGAGCTGTTTTTT. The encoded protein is CASSPDVGLAGVTGELFF.

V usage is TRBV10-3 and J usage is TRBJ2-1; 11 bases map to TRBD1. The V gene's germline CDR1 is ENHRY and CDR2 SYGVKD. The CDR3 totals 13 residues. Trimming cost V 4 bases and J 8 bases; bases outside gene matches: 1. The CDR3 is CAISGTGGHEQFF. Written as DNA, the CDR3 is TGTGCCATCAGTGGGACAGGGGGCCATGAGCAGTTCTTC.

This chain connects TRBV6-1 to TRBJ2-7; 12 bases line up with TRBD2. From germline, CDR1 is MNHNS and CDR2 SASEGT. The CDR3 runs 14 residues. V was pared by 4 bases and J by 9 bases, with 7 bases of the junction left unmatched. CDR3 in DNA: TGTGCCAGCAGTGCGGAGACTAGCGGGAGAAGGCAGTACTTC. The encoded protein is CASSAETSGRRQYF.

For the CDR3, the DNA is TGTGCCAGCAGCCAAACGACAGGGGGCATATACGAGCAGTACTTC. Protein sequence: CASSQTTGGIYEQYF. The chain carries TRBV4-2 and TRBJ2-7, with 10 bases matching TRBD1. Looked up from germline, CDR1 is LGHNA and CDR2 is YNFKEQ. Trimming cost V 2 bases and J 4 bases; bases outside gene matches: 5. The CDR3 is 15 amino acids.

The CDR3 nucleotides read TGTGCCAGCAAGTGGGGGAAAAGGAACACTGAAGCTTTCTTT. Residues: CASKWGKRNTEAFF. The V gene is TRBV2, the J gene TRBJ1-1, with a tentative D call TRBD1 (5 bases). CDR3 length: 14 residues. Germline CDR1 and CDR2: SNHLY and FYNNEI. Trimming shortened V by 7 bases and J by 1 base, and 13 bases separated the two germline ends.

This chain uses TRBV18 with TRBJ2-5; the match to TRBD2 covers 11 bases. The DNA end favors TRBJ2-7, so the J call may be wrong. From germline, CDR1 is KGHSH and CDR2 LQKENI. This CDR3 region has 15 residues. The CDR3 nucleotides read TGTGCCAGCTCAGGGCTAGCGGGGGGTACCTACGAGCAGTACTTC. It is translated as CASSGLAGGTYEQYF.

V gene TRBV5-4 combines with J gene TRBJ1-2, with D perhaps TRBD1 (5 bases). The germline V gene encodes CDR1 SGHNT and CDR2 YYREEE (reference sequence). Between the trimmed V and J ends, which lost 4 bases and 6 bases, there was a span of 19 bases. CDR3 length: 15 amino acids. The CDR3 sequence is CASSLDPGTSNGYTF. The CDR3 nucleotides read TGTGCCAGCAGCCTGGACCCCGGGACCTCGAATGGCTACACCTTC.

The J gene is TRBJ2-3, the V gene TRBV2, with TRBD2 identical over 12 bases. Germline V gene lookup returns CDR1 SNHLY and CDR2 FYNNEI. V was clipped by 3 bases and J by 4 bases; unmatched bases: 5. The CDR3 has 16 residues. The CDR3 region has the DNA TGTGCCAGCAGTGAGTCTCTAGCGGGGGGGTCAGATACGCAGTATTTT. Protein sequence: CASSESLAGGSDTQYF.

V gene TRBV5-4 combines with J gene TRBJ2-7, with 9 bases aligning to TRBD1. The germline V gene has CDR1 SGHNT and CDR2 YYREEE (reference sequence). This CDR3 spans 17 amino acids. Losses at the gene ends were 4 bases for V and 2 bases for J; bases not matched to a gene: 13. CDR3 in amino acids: CASSLGQGAPFTYEQYF. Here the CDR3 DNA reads TGTGCCAGCAGCCTGGGACAGGGTGCCCCATTCACCTACGAGCAGTACTTC.

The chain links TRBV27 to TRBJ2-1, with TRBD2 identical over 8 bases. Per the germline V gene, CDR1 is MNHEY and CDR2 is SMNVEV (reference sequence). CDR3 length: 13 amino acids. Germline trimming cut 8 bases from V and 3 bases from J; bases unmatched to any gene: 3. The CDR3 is CASGGGFYNEQFF. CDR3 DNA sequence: TGTGCCAGCGGCGGGGGGTTCTACAATGAGCAGTTCTTC.

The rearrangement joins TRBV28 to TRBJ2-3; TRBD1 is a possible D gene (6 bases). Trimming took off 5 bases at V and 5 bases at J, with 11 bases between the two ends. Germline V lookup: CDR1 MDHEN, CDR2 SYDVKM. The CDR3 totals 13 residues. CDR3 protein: CASSGGSGDTQYF. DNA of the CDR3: TGTGCCAGCAGTGGGGGCTCCGGAGATACGCAGTATTTT.

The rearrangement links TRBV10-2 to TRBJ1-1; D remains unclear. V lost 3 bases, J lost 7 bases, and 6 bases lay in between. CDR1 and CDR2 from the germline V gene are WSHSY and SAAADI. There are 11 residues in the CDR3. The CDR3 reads CASSEPFEAFF. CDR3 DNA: TGCGCCAGCAGTGAACCGTTTGAAGCTTTCTTT.

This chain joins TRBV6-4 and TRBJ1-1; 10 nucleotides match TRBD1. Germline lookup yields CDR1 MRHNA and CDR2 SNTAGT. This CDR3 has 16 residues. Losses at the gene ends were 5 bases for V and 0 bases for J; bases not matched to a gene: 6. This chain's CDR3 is CASSPGQGKMNTEAFF. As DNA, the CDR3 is TGTGCCAGCAGTCCGGGACAGGGGAAGATGAACACTGAAGCTTTCTTT.

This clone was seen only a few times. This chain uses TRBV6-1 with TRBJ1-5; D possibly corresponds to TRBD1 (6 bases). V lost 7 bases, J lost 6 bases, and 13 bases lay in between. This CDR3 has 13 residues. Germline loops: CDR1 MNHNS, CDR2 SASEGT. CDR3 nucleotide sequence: TGTGCCAGCACCGAAAGGGGGGTTCAGCCCCAGCATTTT. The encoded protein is CASTERGVQPQHF.

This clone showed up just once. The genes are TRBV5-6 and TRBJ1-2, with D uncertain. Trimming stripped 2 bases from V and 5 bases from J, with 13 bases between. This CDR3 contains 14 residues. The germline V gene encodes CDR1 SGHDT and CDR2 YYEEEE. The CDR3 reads CASSFDWIGYGYTF. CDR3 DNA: TGTGCCAGCAGCTTTGACTGGATAGGGTATGGCTACACCTTC.

The CDR3 coding sequence is TGCGCCAGCAGCTTGGGGCAGGGGAGCTACAATGAGCAGTTCTTC. It yields the protein CASSLGQGSYNEQFF. The chain recombines TRBV5-1 with TRBJ2-1, with a possible D match to TRBD1 (6 bases). This CDR3 has 15 amino acids. V was shortened by 0 bases and J by 3 bases, with 10 bases between the two germline ends. CDR1 is SGHRS, CDR2 YFSETQ, per germline.

The CDR3 loop reads CASSLSLWGGETQYF. CDR3 nucleotides: TGCGCCAGCAGCTTGTCCCTCTGGGGGGGGGAGACCCAGTACTTC. This sequence joins TRBV5-1 and TRBJ2-5; 7 positions match TRBD2. The length of the CDR3 is 15 residues. V lost 1 base to trimming and J lost 5 bases; unmatched junction nucleotides: 8. Germline assignment: CDR1 SGHRS and CDR2 YFSETQ.

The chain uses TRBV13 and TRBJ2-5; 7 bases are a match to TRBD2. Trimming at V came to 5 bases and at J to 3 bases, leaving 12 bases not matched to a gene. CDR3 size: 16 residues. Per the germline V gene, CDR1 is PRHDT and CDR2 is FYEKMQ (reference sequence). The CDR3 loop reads CASSLSTGSGEETQYF. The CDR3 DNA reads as TGTGCCAGCAGCCTAAGCACGGGGAGCGGGGAAGAGACCCAGTACTTC.

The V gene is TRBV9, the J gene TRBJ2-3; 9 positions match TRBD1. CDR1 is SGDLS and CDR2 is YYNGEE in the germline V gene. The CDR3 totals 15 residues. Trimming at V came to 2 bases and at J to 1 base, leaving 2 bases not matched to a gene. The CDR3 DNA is TGTGCCAGCAGCGTTGGGGACAGGGGCACAGATACGCAGTATTTT. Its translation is CASSVGDRGTDTQYF. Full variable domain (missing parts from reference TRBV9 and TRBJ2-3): DSGVTQTPKHLITATGQRVTLRCSPRSGDLSVYWYQQSLDQGLQFLIQYYNGEERAKGNILERFSAQQFPDLHSELNLSSLELGDSALYFCASSVGDRGTDTQYFGPGTRLTVL.

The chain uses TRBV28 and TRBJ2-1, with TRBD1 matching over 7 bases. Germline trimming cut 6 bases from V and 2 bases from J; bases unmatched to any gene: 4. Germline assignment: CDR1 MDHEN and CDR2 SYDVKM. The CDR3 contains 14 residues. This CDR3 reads CASREGQTYNEQFF. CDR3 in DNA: TGTGCCAGCAGAGAGGGACAGACCTACAATGAGCAGTTCTTC.

The CDR3 DNA follows: TGTGCCAGCAGTGGCGCGGGACAGGGAAATTATGGCTACACCTTC. Its protein is CASSGAGQGNYGYTF. V and J are TRBV28 and TRBJ1-2; 9 bases are shared with TRBD1. This CDR3 comprises 15 residues. Trimming at V came to 5 bases and at J to 5 bases, leaving 9 bases not matched to a gene. CDR1 is MDHEN and CDR2 is SYDVKM in the germline V gene.

CDR3 nucleotide sequence: TGTGCCAGCACTGGACTAGCGGGGAGAACCGGGGAGCTGTTTTTT. It specifies CASTGLAGRTGELFF. V is TRBV2 and J is TRBJ2-2; 12 bases map to TRBD2. The CDR3 is 15 residues long. Trimming cost V 7 bases and J 5 bases; bases outside gene matches: 5. Germline V gene sequence: CDR1 SNHLY, CDR2 FYNNEI.

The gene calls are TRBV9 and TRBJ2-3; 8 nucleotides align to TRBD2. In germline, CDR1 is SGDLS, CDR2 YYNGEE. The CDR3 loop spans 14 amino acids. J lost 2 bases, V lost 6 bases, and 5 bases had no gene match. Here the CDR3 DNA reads TGTGCCAGCAAACCGGGGGGGCTCACAGATACGCAGTATTTT. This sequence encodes CASKPGGLTDTQYF.

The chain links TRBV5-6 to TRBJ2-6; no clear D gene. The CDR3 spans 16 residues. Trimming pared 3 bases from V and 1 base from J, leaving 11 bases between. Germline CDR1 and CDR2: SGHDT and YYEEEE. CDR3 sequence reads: CASSSLDLSGANVLTF. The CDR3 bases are TGTGCCAGCAGCTCCCTGGACCTGTCTGGGGCCAACGTCCTGACTTTC.

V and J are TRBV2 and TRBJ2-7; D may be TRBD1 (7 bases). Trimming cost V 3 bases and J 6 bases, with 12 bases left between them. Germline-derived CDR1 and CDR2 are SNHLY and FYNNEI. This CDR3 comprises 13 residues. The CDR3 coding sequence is TGTGCCAGCAGTGACAGGGGGGTTGGCGAGCAGTACTTC. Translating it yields CASSDRGVGEQYF.

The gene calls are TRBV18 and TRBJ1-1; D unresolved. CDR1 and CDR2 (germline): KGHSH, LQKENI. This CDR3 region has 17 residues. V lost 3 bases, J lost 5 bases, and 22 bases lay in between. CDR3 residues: CASSPQRSRQVGTEAFF. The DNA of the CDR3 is TGTGCCAGCTCACCGCAACGATCTCGCCAGGTGGGGACTGAAGCTTTCTTT.

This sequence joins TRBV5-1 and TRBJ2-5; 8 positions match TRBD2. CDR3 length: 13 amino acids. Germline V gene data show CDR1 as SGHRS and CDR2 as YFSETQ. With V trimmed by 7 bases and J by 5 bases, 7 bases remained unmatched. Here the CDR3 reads CASESGSGETQYF. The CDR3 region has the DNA TGCGCCAGCGAAAGCGGGAGTGGTGAGACCCAGTACTTC. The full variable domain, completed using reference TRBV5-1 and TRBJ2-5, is KAGVTQTPRYLIKTRGQQVTLSCSPISGHRSVSWYQQTPGQGLQFLFEYFSETQRNKGNFPGRFSGRQFSNSRSEMNVSTLELGDSALYLCASESGSGETQYFGPGTRLLVL.

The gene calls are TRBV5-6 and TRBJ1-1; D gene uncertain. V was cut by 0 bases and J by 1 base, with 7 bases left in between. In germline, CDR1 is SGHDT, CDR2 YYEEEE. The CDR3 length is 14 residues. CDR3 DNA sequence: TGTGCCAGCAGCTTGGAGGCCGAGAACACTGAAGCTTTCTTT. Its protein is CASSLEAENTEAFF.